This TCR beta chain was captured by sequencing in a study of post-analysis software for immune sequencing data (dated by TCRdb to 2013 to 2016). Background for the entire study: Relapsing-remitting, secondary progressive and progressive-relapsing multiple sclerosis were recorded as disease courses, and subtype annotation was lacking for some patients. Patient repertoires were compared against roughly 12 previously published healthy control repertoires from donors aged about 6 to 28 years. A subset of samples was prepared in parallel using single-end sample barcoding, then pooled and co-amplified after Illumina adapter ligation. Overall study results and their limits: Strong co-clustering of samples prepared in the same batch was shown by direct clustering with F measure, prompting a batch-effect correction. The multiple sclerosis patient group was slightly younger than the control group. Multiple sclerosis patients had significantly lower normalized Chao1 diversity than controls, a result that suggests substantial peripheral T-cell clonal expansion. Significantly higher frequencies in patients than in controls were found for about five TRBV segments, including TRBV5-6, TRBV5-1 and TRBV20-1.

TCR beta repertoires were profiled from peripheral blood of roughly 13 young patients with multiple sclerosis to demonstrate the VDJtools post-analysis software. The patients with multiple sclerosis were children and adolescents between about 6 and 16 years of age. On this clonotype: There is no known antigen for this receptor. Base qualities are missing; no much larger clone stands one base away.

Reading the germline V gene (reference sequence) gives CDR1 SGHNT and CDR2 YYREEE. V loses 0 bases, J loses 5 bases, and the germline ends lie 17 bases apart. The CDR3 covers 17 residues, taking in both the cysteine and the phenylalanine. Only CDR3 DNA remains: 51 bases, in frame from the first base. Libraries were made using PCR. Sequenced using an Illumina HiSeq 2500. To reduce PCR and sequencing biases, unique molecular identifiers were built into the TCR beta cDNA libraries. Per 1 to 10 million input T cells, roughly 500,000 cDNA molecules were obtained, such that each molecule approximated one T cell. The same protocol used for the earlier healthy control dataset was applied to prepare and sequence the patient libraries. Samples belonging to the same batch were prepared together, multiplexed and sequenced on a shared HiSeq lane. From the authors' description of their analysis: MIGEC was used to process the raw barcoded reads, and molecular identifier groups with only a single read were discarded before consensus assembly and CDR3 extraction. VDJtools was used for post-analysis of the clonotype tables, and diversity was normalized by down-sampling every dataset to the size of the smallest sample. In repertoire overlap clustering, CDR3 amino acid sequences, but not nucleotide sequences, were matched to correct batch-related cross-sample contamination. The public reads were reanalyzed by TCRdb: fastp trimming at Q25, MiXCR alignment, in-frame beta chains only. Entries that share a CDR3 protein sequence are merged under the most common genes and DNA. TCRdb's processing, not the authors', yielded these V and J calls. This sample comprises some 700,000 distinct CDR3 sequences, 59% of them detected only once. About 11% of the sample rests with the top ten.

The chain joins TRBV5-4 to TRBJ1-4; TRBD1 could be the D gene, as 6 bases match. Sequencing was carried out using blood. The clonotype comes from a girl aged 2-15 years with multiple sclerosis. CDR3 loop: CASSLDLTGTPNEKLFF. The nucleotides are TGTGCCAGCAGCTTGGATCTTACCGGGACACCAAATGAAAAACTGTTTTTT. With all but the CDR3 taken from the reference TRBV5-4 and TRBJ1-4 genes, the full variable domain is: ETGVTQSPTHLIKTRGQQVTLRCSSQSGHNTVSWYQQALGQGPQFIFQYYREEENGRGNFPPRFSGLQFPNYSSELNVNALELDDSALYLCASSLDLTGTPNEKLFFGSGTQLSVL.